This T cell receptor (beta chain) derives from a study of T cells after yellow fever vaccination. Whole-study context: Preparation of fractions with low cell numbers was performed using SMART-Seq v4 Ultra Low Input.

Losses at the gene ends were 3 bases for V and 6 bases for J; bases not matched to a gene: 4. The CDR3 spans 12 residues. CDR1 SQVTM and CDR2 ANQGSEA come from the germline V gene. The authors made TCR cDNA by 5'RACE template switching, adding a universal primer site and UMIs. TCRdb reprocessed the 5' RACE reads via MiXCR and lists one record per CDR3 protein. The sample includes more than 300,000 distinct CDR3 sequences, about 11% of them seen just once. About this clonotype: The antigen is not known.

The study, taken as a whole, reports: In post-booster samples, most primary-vaccination clones reappeared (just under 97% CD4, roughly 89% CD8). Abundant clonotypes (contaminants from the bulk population) could be present in FACS-sorted repertoires.

The V gene is TRBV29-1, the J gene TRBJ1-1, with 7 positions matching TRBD1. The sample here was CD4+ T cells sorted from PBMCs, taken 45 days after the yellow fever booster vaccination. This TCR came from a young man who received the YFV17D yellow fever vaccine. In nucleotides, the CDR3 is TGCAGCGTTGATGACAGGGTGGCTGAAGCTTTCTTT. Encoded protein: CSVDDRVAEAFF.